The 2 T cell receptor beta chains given below trace back to one sample, sequenced in a study of vaccination and CD4 T cells after COVID-19. These receptors are not linked to any known antigen. Oncomine TCR Beta short-read sequencing was applied to DNA from cultured CD4+ T cells. TCRdb used MiXCR to reprocess the PCR reads, holding one entry per CDR3 protein. The repertoire holds 12,000 or so distinct CDR3 sequences, with roughly 51% as singletons. Treatment noted: roughly 11-day PBMC culture with coronavirus spike peptide pools or control peptides (ViraFEST assay). The sample consisted of CD4+ T cells from blood, cultured in vitro. The origin of the receptors is a human donor who had recovered from COVID-19.

The chain couples TRBV7-8 to TRBJ2-3, with a possible D match to TRBD2 (6 bases). Germline lookup yields CDR1 SGHVS and CDR2 FQNEAQ. The CDR3 totals 16 residues. V was shortened by 2 bases and J by 2 bases, with 14 bases between the two germline ends. This CDR3 is CASSLHRGTNTDTQYF. The CDR3 coding sequence is TGTGCCAGCAGCTTACATCGCGGGACCAACACAGATACGCAGTATTTT.

This chain connects TRBV27 to TRBJ1-1; D uncertain. This CDR3 contains 12 residues. Deletions cut 5 bases from V and 7 bases from J, with 11 bases between. Germline V CDR1 and CDR2: MNHEY, SMNVEV (reference sequence). This CDR3 is CASSTSRGEAFF. The CDR3 coding sequence is TGTGCCAGCAGTACATCTCGAGGTGAAGCTTTCTTT.